The clone carrying this T cell receptor (beta chain) has a handful of counts. Antigen: not known. Lesional scalp punch biopsies and peripheral blood came from alopecia areata patients. This sample is part of a study of CD8+ T cells in alopecia areata. Findings of the study overall: Relative to normal scalp, lesional scalp, especially alopecia totalis/universalis, showed higher clonality.

CDR3 length: 15 residues. With V trimmed by 6 bases and J by 10 bases, 14 bases remained unmatched. From germline, CDR1 is MDHEN and CDR2 SYDVKM. As the sequencing template, cDNA was produced by extracting RNA and reverse transcribing it. Only in-frame clones appear in the TCRdb table, and some are missing; sequencing was by immunoSEQ multiplex PCR. The repertoire includes some 82,000 clones, roughly 50% of them detected once, and 5.5% to 6% sits in the top ten. The sequence was obtained from a human donor with alopecia areata. The gene calls are TRBV28 and TRBJ2-1; 8 bases are shared with TRBD2. Source material: NKG2D-high CD8+ T cells sorted from blood. CDR3 loop: CASRLLAEGLGEQFF. As DNA, the CDR3 is TGTGCCAGCAGACTACTAGCGGAGGGGCTAGGGGAGCAGTTCTTC. The full variable domain, completed using reference TRBV28 and TRBJ2-1, is DVKVTQSSRYLVKRTGEKVFLECVQDMDHENMFWYRQDPGLGLRLIYFSYDVKMKEKGDIPEGYSVSREKKERFSLILESASTNQTSMYLCASRLLAEGLGEQFFGPGTRLTVL.